The 15 T cell receptor beta chains below come from one sample, sequenced in a study of CD8 T cells in ankylosing spondylitis. TCRdb analysed the 5' RACE reads with MiXCR anew, one entry per CDR3 protein. The repertoire includes under 300,000 distinct CDR3 sequences, under 20% of them detected once, and around a third sits in the top ten. Sequencing used blood, either unsorted or a sorted T cell fraction (not recorded which). The receptors derive from a male donor with ankylosing spondylitis or in good health (not recorded which).

The rearrangement links TRBV6-2 or TRBV6-3 to TRBJ2-1, with 7 bases that match TRBD2. CDR1 and CDR2 from the germline V gene are MNHEY and SVGEGT. CDR3 length equals 16 residues. Losses at the gene ends were 7 bases for V and 7 bases for J; bases not matched to a gene: 16. CDR3 residues: CASIGYGAGIPNEQFF. The DNA for the CDR3 is TGTGCCAGCATCGGTTACGGAGCGGGAATACCTAATGAGCAGTTCTTC.

The chain combines TRBV9 with TRBJ2-5; tentative D call: TRBD2 (6 bases). Germline V lookup: CDR1 SGDLS, CDR2 YYNGEE. This CDR3 has 16 amino acids. The V end was cut by 3 bases, the J end by 4 bases, with 19 bases between. CDR3: CASSARRLVGVETQYF. CDR3 nucleotides: TGTGCCAGCAGCGCTCGTAGACTAGTGGGAGTAGAGACCCAGTACTTC. Full variable domain (outside the CDR3, taken from reference TRBV9 and TRBJ2-5): DSGVTQTPKHLITATGQRVTLRCSPRSGDLSVYWYQQSLDQGLQFLIQYYNGEERAKGNILERFSAQQFPDLHSELNLSSLELGDSALYFCASSARRLVGVETQYFGPGTRLLVL.

The rearrangement links TRBV20-1 to TRBJ2-1; no firm D call. Germline V lookup: CDR1 DFQATT, CDR2 SNEGSKA (reference sequence). The CDR3 runs to 11 residues. Trimming took off 6 bases at V and 8 bases at J, with 11 bases between the two ends. This CDR3 is CSAPQVYEQFF. The CDR3 DNA sequence: TGCAGTGCCCCTCAAGTCTATGAGCAGTTCTTC.

In its sample, this clonotype was seen many times. The chain joins TRBV12-3 or TRBV12-4 to TRBJ2-2, with TRBD2 as a possible D gene (6 bases). Trimming left V 2 bases short and J 3 bases short, with 16 bases between. CDR3 length: 17 residues. The CDR3 DNA reads TGTGCCAGCAGTTTATTCATGGGGCGGGATGACACCGGGGAGCTGTTTTTT. This sequence encodes CASSLFMGRDDTGELFF.

A few counts support this clonotype. The chain couples TRBV5-5 to TRBJ2-7; 8 nucleotides agree with TRBD2. Unmatched junction bases numbered 1, after V lost 4 bases and J lost 1 base. Germline CDR1 reads SGHKS; CDR2 reads YYEKEE (reference sequence). The CDR3 is 13 residues long. The CDR3 DNA reads TGTGCCAGCAGCGGGACTAGTTCCTACGAGCAGTACTTC. This gives the protein CASSGTSSYEQYF. Variable domain in full (rest from reference TRBV5-5 and TRBJ2-7): DAGVTQSPTHLIKTRGQQVTLRCSPISGHKSVSWYQQVLGQGPQFIFQYYEKEERGRGNFPDRFSARQFPNYSSELNVNALLLGDSALYLCASSGTSSYEQYFGPGTRLTVT.

In this sample, this clonotype turned up a few times. The rearrangement links TRBV9 to TRBJ2-6, with 7 bases that match TRBD1. Looked up from germline, CDR1 is SGDLS and CDR2 is YYNGEE. The CDR3 is 17 residues long. The J segment lost 0 bases and the V segment lost 4 bases, leaving 7 bases of the junction unmatched. In DNA form, the CDR3 reads TGTGCCAGCAGCACATTCAACAGGGGCTCTGGGGCCAACGTCCTGACTTTC. Translation: CASSTFNRGSGANVLTF.

The chain recombines TRBV4-1 with TRBJ2-1, with 12 bases aligning to TRBD2. V lost 4 bases, J lost 9 bases, and 16 bases stayed unmatched. This CDR3 spans 18 amino acids. CDR1 is MGHRA, CDR2 YSYEKL, per germline. The DNA for the CDR3 is TGCGCCAGCAGCCCAGGGGGGGAGACTAGCGGGAGTCTGGGTGAGCAGTTCTTC. It codes for CASSPGGETSGSLGEQFF.

This clonotype was detected only a few times. CDR3 bases: TGTGCCAGCAGCAGTCTAGGGCAAGAGACCCAGTACTTC. This translates into CASSSLGQETQYF. The chain joins TRBV6-1 to TRBJ2-5; D is unresolved. Between the trimmed V and J ends, which lost 6 bases and 2 bases, there was a span of 10 bases. Germline CDR1 reads MNHNS; CDR2 reads SASEGT. The CDR3 runs 13 residues.

The chain recombines TRBV19 with TRBJ1-1, with no clear D. Germline V gives CDR1 LNHDA, CDR2 SQIVND (reference sequence). V was shortened by 3 bases and J by 7 bases, with 9 bases between the two germline ends. This CDR3 is built from 12 residues. The CDR3 is CASSIDGFEAFF. The CDR3 bases are TGTGCCAGTAGTATTGATGGGTTTGAAGCTTTCTTT.

V and J are TRBV21-1 and TRBJ1-5. TRBV21-1 constitutes a pseudogene. This CDR3 contains 13 residues. CDR3: CAKAHRALQPQHF. In DNA form, the CDR3 reads TGTGCCAAGGCACACAGGGCCCTCCAGCCCCAGCATTTT.

This clonotype was recorded a few times. This chain joins TRBV4-3 and TRBJ1-4; D uncertain. Germline CDR1 LGHNA, CDR2 YSLEER. CDR3 length: 13 amino acids. The ends were cut back, 3 bases at V and 13 bases at J, with 15 bases in the middle. The CDR3 region is CASSHLSSDGLFF. CDR3 nucleotides: TGCGCCAGCAGCCATCTTAGTTCGGACGGACTGTTTTTT.

This clonotype has ten or more counts. The rearrangement links TRBV4-2 to TRBJ2-5, with 7 bases fitting TRBD1. V trimming: 4 bases; J trimming: 0 bases; junction bases outside the gene matches: 2. This CDR3 region has 14 residues. CDR1 is LGHNA and CDR2 is YNFKEQ in the germline V gene. CDR3 in DNA: TGTGCCAGCAGCCCCGGGACAGACCAAGAGACCCAGTACTTC. This gives the protein CASSPGTDQETQYF.

This clonotype was counted only a few times. The chain uses TRBV11-2 and TRBJ2-2, with no clear D. Germline V gives CDR1 SGHAT, CDR2 FQNNGV. The CDR3 has 13 amino acids. V was clipped by 2 bases and J by 15 bases, with 16 bases between them. As DNA, the CDR3 is TGTGCCAGCAGCTTATCAGGATTCCCCACGGTGTTTTTT. As protein: CASSLSGFPTVFF.

This clonotype showed up just a few times. The rearrangement joins TRBV11-2 to TRBJ2-7, with 8 bases identical to TRBD1. The CDR3 extends over 18 amino acids. Germline CDR1 SGHAT, CDR2 FQNNGV. V gave up 1 base and J gave up 7 bases; unmatched junction bases: 18. The CDR3 DNA sequence: TGTGCCAGCAGCTTAGGGAGGGGTGACAGGGGACGCGCGTGGGAGCAGTACTTC. It encodes CASSLGRGDRGRAWEQYF. Full variable domain (missing parts from reference TRBV11-2 and TRBJ2-7): EAGVAQSPRYKIIEKRQSVAFWCNPISGHATLYWYQQILGQGPKLLIQFQNNGVVDDSQLPKDRFSAERLKGVDSTLKIQPAKLEDSAVYLCASSLGRGDRGRAWEQYFGPGTRLTVT.

The chain combines TRBV28 with TRBJ2-7; D call uncertain. The V gene lost 3 bases and the J gene lost 4 bases, with 16 bases spanning the gap. CDR1 is MDHEN, CDR2 SYDVKM, per germline. CDR3 length: 15 amino acids. The DNA of the CDR3 is TGTGCCAGCAGTTTCTGGTACGGCGGAACTTACGAGCAGTACTTC. As protein: CASSFWYGGTYEQYF.